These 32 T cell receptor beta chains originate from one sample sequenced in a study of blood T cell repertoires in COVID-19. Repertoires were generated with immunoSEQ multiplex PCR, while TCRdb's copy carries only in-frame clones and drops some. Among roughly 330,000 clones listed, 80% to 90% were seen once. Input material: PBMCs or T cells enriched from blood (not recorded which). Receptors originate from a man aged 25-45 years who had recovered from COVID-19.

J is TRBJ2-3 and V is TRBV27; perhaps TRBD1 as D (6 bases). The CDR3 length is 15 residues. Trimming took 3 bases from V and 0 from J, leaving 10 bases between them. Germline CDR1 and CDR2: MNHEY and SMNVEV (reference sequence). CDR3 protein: CASSFRGHSTDTQYF. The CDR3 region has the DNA TGTGCCAGCAGTTTTAGGGGACACAGCACAGATACGCAGTATTTT.

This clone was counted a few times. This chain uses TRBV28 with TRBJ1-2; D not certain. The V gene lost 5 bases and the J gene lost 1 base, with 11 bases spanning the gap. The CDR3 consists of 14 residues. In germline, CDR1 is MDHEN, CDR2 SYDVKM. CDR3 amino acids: CASSPLEGNYGYTF. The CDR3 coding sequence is TGTGCCAGCAGTCCCCTCGAGGGTAACTATGGCTACACCTTC.

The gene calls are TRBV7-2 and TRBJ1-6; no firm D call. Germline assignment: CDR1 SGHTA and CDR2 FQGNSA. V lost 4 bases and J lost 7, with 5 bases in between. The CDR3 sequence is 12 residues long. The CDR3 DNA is TGTGCCAGCAGCTACAGAAATTCACCCCTCCACTTT. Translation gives CASSYRNSPLHF.

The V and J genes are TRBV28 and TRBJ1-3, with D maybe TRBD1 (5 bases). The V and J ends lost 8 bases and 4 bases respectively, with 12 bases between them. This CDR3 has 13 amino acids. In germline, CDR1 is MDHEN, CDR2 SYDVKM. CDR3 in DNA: TGTGCCAGCGGGGCGGACACGGGAAACACCATATATTTT. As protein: CASGADTGNTIYF.

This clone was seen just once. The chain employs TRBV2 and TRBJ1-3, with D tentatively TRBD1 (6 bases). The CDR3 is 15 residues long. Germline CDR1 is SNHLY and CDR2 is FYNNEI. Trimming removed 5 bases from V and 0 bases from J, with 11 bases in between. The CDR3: CASSQDSSSGNTIYF. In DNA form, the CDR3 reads TGTGCCAGCAGTCAGGACAGCAGCTCTGGAAACACCATATATTTT.

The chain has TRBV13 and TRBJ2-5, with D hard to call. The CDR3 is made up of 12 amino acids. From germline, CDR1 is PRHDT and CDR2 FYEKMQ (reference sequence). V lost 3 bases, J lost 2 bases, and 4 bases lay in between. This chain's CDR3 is CASSLEQETQYF. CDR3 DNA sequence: TGTGCCAGCAGCTTGGAGCAAGAGACCCAGTACTTC.

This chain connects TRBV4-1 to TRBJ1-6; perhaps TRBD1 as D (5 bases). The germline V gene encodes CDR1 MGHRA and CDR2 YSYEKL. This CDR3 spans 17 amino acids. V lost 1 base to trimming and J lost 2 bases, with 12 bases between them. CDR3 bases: TGCGCCAGCAGCCAAGCCGCGACAGTTGCCTATAATTCACCCCTCCACTTT. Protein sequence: CASSQAATVAYNSPLHF.

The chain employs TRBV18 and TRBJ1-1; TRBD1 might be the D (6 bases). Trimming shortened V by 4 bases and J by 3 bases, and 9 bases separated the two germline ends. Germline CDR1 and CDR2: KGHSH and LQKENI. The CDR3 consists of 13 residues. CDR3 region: CASSLQGDTEAFF. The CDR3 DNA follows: TGTGCCAGCTCACTACAGGGTGACACTGAAGCTTTCTTT.

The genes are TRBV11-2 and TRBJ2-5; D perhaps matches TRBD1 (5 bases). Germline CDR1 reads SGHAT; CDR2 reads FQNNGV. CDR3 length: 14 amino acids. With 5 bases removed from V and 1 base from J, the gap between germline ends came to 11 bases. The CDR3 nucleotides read TGTGCCAGCAGCCCCGGACAACGCCAAGAGACCCAGTACTTC. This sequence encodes CASSPGQRQETQYF.

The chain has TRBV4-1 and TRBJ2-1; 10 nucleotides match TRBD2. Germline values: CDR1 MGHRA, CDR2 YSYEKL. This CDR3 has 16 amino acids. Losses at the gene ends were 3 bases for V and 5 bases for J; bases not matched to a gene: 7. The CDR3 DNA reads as TGCGCCAGCAGCCAGATAGCGGGGGGCATCGACAATGAGCAGTTCTTC. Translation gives CASSQIAGGIDNEQFF.

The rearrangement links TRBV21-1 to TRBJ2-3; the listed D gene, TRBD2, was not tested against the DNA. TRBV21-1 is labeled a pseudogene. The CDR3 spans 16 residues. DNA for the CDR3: TGTGCCAGTGATTCCAAGCGGGGTATCGCCACAGATACGCAGTATTTT. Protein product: CASDSKRGIATDTQYF.

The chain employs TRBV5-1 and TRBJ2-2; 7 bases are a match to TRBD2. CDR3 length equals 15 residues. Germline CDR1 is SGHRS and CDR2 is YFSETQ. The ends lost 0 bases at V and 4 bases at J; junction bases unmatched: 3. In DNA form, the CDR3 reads TGCGCCAGCAGCTTGGACGGCGGGAGCACCGGGGAGCTGTTTTTT. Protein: CASSLDGGSTGELFF.

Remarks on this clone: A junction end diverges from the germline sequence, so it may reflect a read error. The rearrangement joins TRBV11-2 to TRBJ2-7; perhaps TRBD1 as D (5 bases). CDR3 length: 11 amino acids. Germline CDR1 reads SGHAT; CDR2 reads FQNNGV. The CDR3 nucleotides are TGTGCCAGCAGCTTAATCAGGGATATAACCTTC. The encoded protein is CASSLIRDITF.

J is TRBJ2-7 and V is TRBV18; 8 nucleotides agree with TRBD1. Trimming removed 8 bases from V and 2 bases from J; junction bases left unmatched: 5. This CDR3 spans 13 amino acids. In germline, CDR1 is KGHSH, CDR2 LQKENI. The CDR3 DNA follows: TGTGCCAGCACAGACAGGGGAGCCTACGAGCAGTACTTC. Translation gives CASTDRGAYEQYF.

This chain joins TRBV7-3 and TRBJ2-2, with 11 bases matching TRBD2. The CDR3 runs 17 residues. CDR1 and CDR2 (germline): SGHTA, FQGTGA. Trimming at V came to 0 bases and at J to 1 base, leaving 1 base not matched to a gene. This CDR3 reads CASSLTGTSGNTGELFF. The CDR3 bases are TGTGCCAGCAGCTTAACGGGGACTAGCGGGAACACCGGGGAGCTGTTTTTT.

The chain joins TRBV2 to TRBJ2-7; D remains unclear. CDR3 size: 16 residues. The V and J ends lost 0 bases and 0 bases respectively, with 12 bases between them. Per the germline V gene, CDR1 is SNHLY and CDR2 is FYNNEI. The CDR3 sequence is CASSEAGPLSSYEQYF. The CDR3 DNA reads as TGTGCCAGCAGTGAAGCGGGCCCTCTCAGCTCCTACGAGCAGTACTTC.

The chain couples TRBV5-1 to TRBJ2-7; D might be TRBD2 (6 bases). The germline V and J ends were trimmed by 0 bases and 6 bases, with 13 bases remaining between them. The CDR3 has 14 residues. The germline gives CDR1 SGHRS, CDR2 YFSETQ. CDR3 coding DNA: TGCGCCAGCAGCTTGGACGGGGGATCCCTCGAGCAGTACTTC. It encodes CASSLDGGSLEQYF.

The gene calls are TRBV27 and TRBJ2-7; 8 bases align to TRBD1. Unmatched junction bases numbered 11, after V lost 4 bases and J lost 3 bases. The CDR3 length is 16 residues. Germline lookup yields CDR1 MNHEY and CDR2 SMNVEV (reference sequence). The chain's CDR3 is CASSSVHRGNLYEQYF. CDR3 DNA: TGTGCCAGCAGTTCCGTCCACAGGGGGAACCTCTACGAGCAGTACTTC.

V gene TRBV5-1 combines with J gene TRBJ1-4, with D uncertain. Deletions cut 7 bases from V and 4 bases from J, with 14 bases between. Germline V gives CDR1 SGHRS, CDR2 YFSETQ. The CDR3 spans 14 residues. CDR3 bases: TGCGCCAGCGCCTACGGGATCGATAATGAAAAACTGTTTTTT. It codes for CASAYGIDNEKLFF.

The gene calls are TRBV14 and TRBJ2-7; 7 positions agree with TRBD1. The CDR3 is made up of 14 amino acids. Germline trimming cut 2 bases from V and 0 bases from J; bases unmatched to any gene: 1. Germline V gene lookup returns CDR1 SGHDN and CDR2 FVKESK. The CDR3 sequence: CASSQWDSSYEQYF. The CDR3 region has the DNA TGTGCCAGCAGCCAATGGGACAGCTCCTACGAGCAGTACTTC.

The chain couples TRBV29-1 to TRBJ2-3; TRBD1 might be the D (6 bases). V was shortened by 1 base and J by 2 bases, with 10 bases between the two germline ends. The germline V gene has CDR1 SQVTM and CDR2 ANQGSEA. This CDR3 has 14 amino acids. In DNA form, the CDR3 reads TGCAGCGTTGAAGCCGGGACATCCACAGATACGCAGTATTTT. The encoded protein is CSVEAGTSTDTQYF.

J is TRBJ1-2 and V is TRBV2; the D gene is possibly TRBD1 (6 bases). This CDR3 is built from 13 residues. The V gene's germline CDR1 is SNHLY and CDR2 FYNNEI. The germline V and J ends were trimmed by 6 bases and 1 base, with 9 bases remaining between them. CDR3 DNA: TGTGCCAGCAGCGGACAGATTAACTATGGCTACACCTTC. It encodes CASSGQINYGYTF.

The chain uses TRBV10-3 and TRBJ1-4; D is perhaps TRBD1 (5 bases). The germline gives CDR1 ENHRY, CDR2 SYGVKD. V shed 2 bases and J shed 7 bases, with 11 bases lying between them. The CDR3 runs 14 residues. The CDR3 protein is CAISEGQRGEKLFF. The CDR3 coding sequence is TGTGCCATCAGTGAGGGACAACGAGGTGAAAAACTGTTTTTT.

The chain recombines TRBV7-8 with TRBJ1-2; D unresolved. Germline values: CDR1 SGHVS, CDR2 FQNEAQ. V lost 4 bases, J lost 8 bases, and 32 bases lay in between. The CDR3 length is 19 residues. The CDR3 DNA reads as TGTGCCAGCAGCTCCTCCCGAGGGTTTGGGTCAGCAGACCATCGGGGCTACACCTTC. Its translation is CASSSSRGFGSADHRGYTF.

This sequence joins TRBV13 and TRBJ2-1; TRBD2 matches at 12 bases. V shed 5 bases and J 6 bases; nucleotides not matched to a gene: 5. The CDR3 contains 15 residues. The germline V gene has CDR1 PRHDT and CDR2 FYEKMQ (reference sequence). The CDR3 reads CASSPPGLAGNEQFF. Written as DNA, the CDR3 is TGTGCCAGCAGCCCACCGGGACTAGCGGGCAATGAGCAGTTCTTC.

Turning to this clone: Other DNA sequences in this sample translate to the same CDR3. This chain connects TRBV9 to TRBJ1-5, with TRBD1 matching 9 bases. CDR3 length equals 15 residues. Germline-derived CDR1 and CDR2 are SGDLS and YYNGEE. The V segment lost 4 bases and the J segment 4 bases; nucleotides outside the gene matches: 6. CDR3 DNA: TGTGCCAGCAGCCCCGGGACAGGGTCGAATCAGCCCCAGCATTTT. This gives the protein CASSPGTGSNQPQHF.

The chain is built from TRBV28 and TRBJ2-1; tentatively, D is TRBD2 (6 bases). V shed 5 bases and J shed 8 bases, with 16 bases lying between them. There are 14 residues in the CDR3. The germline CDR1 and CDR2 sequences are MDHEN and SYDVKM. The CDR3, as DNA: TGTGCCAGCAGTCCTAGGCAGGGACTTCATGAGCAGTTCTTC. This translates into CASSPRQGLHEQFF.

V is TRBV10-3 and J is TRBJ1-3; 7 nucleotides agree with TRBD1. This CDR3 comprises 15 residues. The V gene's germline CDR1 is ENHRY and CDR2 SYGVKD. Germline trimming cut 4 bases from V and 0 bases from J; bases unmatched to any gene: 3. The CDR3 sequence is CAISAGTASGNTIYF. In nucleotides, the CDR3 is TGTGCCATCAGTGCTGGGACAGCCTCTGGAAACACCATATATTTT.

The CDR3 region is CASSSNIWTGSTDTQYF. DNA for the CDR3: TGTGCCAGCAGCTCAAATATTTGGACAGGGTCCACAGATACGCAGTATTTT. The gene calls are TRBV5-5 and TRBJ2-3, with 8 nucleotides matching TRBD1. V gave up 3 bases and J gave up 2 bases; unmatched junction bases: 11. CDR3 length: 17 amino acids. CDR1 and CDR2 (germline): SGHKS, YYEKEE (reference sequence).

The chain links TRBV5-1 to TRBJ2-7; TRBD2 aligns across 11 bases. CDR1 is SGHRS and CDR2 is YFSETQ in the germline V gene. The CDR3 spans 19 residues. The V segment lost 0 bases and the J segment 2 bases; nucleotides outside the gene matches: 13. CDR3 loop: CASSLGGTSGHSYTYEQYF. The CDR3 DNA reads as TGCGCCAGCAGCTTGGGAGGGACTAGCGGACACTCCTACACCTACGAGCAGTACTTC.

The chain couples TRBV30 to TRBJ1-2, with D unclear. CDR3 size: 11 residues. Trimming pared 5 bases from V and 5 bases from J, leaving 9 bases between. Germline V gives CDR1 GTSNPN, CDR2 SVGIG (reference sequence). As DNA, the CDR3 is TGTGCCTGGCAGACCGGGTATGGCTACACCTTC. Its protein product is CAWQTGYGYTF.

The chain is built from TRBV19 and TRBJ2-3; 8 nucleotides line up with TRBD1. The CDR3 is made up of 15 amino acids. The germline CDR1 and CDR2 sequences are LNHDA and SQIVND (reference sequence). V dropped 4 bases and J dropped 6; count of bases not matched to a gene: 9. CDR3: CASSNGQGAWDTQYF. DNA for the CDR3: TGTGCCAGTAGTAACGGCCAGGGGGCATGGGATACGCAGTATTTT. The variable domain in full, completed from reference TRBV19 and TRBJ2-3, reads DGGITQSPKYLFRKEGQNVTLSCEQNLNHDAMYWYRQDPGQGLRLIYYSQIVNDFQKGDIAEGYSVSREKKESFPLTVTSAQKNPTAFYLCASSNGQGAWDTQYFGPGTRLTVL.